This T cell receptor beta chain is drawn from a study of cytomegalovirus exposure and HLA in healthy donors. Study-level findings and limits: Cytomegalovirus-associated status was assigned to more than 150 TCR beta chains. Rare TCR sequences predominated, though certain public TCRs were found in many donors.

Assay: immunoSEQ multiplex PCR; the TCRdb copy retains only in-frame clones and omits some. The table has about 150,000 clones, 86% seen once. With respect to this clone: The antigen remains undetermined.

The J segment lost 4 bases and the V segment lost 2 bases, leaving 2 bases of the junction unmatched. This CDR3 contains 13 residues. Germline assignment: CDR1 SGHNT and CDR2 YYREEE (reference sequence). This receptor was identified in a man between 18 and 29 years old in good health and CMV-seropositive. V is TRBV5-4 and J is TRBJ2-5, with TRBD1 matching 7 bases. Sequencing used PBMCs. The CDR3 loop is CASSLAGGETQYF. DNA for the CDR3: TGTGCCAGCAGCTTAGCAGGGGGAGAGACCCAGTACTTC.